This T cell receptor (beta chain) appears in the sequencing data of a study of T cell repertoires in cytomegalovirus infection. Overall study: Recently identified HLA-C-restricted and well-studied HLA-B-restricted CMV epitopes were used.

The CDR3 length is 15 residues. The germline CDR1 and CDR2 sequences are SEHNR and FQNEAQ (reference sequence). V lost 0 bases and J lost 1, with 9 bases in between. This clonotype was observed at least ten times. The target antigen is unknown. Using its own MiXCR run on the reads, TCRdb lists one record per CDR3 protein. This repertoire shows 750,000 to 950,000 distinct CDR3 sequences, 29% found once; its top ten account for around 13%. Study findings and constraints: Totalled public TCR beta family frequency picked out people who carried CMV plus the relevant HLA.

The clonotype originates from a human donor in good health (CMV status not recorded). Some clones in this sample may be carry-over from other donors' samples. The source material was cultured CD8+ T cells from PBMCs, sampled from culture after CMV antigen stimulation. The V call is TRBV7-9, the J call TRBJ1-1, with a possible D match to TRBD1 (6 bases). The CDR3 sequence is CASSLARGGNTEAFF. CDR3 in DNA: TGTGCCAGCAGCTTAGCGCGAGGGGGGAACACTGAAGCTTTCTTT.